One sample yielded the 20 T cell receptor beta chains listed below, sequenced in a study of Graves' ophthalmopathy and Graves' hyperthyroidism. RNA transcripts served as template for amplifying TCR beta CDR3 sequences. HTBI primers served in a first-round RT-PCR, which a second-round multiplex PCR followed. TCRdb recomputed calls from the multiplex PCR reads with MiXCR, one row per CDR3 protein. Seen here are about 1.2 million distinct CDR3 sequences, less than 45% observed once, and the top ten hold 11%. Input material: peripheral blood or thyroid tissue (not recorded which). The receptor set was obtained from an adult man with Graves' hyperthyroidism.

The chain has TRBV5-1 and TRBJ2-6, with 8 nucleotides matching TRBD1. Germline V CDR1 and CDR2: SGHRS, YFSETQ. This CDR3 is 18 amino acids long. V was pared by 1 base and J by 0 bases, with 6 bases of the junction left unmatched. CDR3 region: CASSLLGTGHSGANVLTF. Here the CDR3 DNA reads TGCGCCAGCAGCTTGCTGGGGACAGGTCACTCTGGGGCCAACGTCCTGACTTTC. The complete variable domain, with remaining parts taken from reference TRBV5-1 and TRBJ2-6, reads KAGVTQTPRYLIKTRGQQVTLSCSPISGHRSVSWYQQTPGQGLQFLFEYFSETQRNKGNFPGRFSGRQFSNSRSEMNVSTLELGDSALYLCASSLLGTGHSGANVLTFGAGSRLTVL.

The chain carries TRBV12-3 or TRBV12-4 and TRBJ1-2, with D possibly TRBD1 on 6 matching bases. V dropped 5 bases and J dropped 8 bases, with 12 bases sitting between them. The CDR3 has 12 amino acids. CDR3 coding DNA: TGTGCCAGCAGTCCGAGAGGACAGGGCTACACCTTC. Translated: CASSPRGQGYTF.

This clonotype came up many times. The CDR3 DNA sequence: TGTGCCAGCAGCTCGACAGGGCGGGAAGGCTACACCTTC. It encodes CASSSTGREGYTF. The J gene is TRBJ1-2, the V gene TRBV5-4, with TRBD1 matching 7 bases. J lost 8 bases, V lost 3 bases, and 7 bases had no gene match. The length of the CDR3 is 13 residues. Germline V gene lookup returns CDR1 SGHNT and CDR2 YYREEE (reference sequence).

The CDR3 region is CASSRDRDVDQPQHF. In DNA form, the CDR3 reads TGTGCCAGCAGCCGGGACAGGGACGTGGATCAGCCCCAGCATTTT. The chain recombines TRBV7-9 with TRBJ1-5, with 9 bases lining up with TRBD1. This CDR3 is 15 amino acids long. The J segment lost 5 bases and the V segment lost 5 bases, leaving 7 bases of the junction unmatched. Germline CDR1 reads SEHNR; CDR2 reads FQNEAQ (reference sequence). The full variable domain, with the rest looked up from reference TRBV7-9 and TRBJ1-5, is DTGVSQNPRHKITKRGQNVTFRCDPISEHNRLYWYRQTLGQGPEFLTYFQNEAQLEKSRLLSDRFSAERPKGSFSTLEIQRTEQGDSAMYLCASSRDRDVDQPQHFGDGTRLSIL.

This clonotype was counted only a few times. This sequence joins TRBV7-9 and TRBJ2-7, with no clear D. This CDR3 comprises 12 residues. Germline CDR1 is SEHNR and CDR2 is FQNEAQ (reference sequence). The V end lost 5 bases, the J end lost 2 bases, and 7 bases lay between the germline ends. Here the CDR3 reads CASSPEAYEQYF. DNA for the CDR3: TGTGCCAGCAGCCCAGAGGCCTACGAGCAGTACTTC.

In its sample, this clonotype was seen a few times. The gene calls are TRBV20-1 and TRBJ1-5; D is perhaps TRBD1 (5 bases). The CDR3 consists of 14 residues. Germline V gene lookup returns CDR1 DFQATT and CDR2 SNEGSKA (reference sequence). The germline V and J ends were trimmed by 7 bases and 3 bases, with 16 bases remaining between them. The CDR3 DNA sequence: TGCAGTGTTCAGAAGGGGCAGCCCAATCAGCCCCAGCATTTT. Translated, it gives CSVQKGQPNQPQHF.

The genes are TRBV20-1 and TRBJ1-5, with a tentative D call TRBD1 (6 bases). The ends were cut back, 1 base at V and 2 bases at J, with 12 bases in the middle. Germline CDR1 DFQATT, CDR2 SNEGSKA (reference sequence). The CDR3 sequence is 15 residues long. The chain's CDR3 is CSARGQEFGNQPQHF. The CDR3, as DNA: TGCAGTGCTAGAGGACAGGAATTTGGCAATCAGCCCCAGCATTTT.

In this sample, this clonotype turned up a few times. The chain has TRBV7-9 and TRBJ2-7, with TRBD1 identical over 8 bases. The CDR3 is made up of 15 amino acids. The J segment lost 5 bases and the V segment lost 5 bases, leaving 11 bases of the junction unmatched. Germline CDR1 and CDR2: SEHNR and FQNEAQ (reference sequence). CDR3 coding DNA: TGTGCCAGCAGCCAAGACCGCAGGGGGCGAGACGAGCAGTACTTC. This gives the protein CASSQDRRGRDEQYF.

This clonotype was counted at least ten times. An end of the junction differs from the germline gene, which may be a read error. The CDR3 region is CSVEVTGTPYTGELFF. CDR3 in DNA: TGCAGCGTGGAAGTAACCGGGACGCCCTATACCGGGGAGCTGTTTTTT. This chain connects TRBV29-1 to TRBJ2-2; D may be TRBD1 or TRBD2 (5 bases each). CDR1 SQVTM and CDR2 ANQGSEA come from the germline V gene. The CDR3 runs to 16 residues.

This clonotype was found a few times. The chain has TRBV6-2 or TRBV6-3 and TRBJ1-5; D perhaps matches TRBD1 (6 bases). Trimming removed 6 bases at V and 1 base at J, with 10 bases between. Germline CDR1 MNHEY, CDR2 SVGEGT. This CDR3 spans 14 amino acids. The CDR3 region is CASRKGQSNQPQHF. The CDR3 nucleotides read TGTGCCAGCAGAAAGGGACAAAGCAATCAGCCCCAGCATTTT.

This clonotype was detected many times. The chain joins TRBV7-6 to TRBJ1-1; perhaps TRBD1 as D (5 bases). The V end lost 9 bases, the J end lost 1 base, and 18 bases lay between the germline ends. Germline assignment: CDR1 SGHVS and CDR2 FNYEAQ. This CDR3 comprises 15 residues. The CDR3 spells CASSDVGQGNTEAFF. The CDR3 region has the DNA TGTGCCAGTTCCGACGTGGGGCAGGGGAACACTGAAGCTTTCTTT.

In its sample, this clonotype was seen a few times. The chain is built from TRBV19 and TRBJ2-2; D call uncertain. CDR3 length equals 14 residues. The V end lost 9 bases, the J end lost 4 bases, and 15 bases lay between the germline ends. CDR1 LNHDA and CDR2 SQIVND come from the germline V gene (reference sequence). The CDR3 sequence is CARWGGNSTGELFF. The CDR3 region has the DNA TGTGCCAGATGGGGTGGGAATAGCACCGGGGAGCTGTTTTTT. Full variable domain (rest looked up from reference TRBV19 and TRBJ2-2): DGGITQSPKYLFRKEGQNVTLSCEQNLNHDAMYWYRQDPGQGLRLIYYSQIVNDFQKGDIAEGYSVSREKKESFPLTVTSAQKNPTAFYLCARWGGNSTGELFFGEGSRLTVL.

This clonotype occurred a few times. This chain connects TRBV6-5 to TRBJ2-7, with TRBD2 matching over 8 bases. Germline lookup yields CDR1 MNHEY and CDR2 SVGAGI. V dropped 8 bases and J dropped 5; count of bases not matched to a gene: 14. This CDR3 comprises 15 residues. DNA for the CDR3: TGTGCCAGCCGCAAGAGCGGGGGAAGATATAACGAGCAGTACTTC. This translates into CASRKSGGRYNEQYF.

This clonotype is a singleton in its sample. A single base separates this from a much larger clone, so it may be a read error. The CDR3 spells CASSAGPLGEAQYF. The CDR3, as DNA: TGTGCCAGCAGCGCCGGGCCGCTCGGAGAGGCCCAGTACTTC. This chain connects TRBV9 to TRBJ2-5; unclear D gene. CDR1 is SGDLS and CDR2 is YYNGEE in the germline V gene. CDR3 size: 14 residues.

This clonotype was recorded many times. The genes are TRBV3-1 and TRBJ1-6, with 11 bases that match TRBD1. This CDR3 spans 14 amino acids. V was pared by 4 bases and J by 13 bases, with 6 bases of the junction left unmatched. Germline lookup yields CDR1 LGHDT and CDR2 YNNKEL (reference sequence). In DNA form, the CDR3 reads TGTGCCAGCAGCCGAACCGGACAGGGGGCCCCCCTCCACTTT. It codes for CASSRTGQGAPLHF.

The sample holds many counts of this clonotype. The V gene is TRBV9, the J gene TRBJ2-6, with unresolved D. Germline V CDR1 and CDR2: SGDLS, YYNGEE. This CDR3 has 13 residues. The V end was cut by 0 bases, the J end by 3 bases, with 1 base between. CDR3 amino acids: CASSVVGANVLTF. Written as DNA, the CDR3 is TGTGCCAGCAGCGTAGTTGGGGCCAACGTCCTGACTTTC.

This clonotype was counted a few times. The CDR3 sequence: CSLQKPGEQPQHF. CDR3 in DNA: TGCAGTTTACAGAAACCGGGCGAACAGCCCCAGCATTTT. The J gene is TRBJ1-5, the V gene TRBV20-1, with D uncertain. The CDR3 is made up of 13 amino acids. The ends were cut back, 8 bases at V and 7 bases at J, with 18 bases in the middle. From germline, CDR1 is DFQATT and CDR2 SNEGSKA (reference sequence).

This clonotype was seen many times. The DNA of the CDR3 is TGTGCCAGCGGACGACAGGGGAATCAGCCCCAGCATTTT. This encodes CASGRQGNQPQHF. The chain joins TRBV6-5 to TRBJ1-5, with TRBD1 identical over 8 bases. The CDR3 is 13 amino acids. With 8 bases clipped from V and 4 bases from J, the junction kept 4 bases outside the gene matches. The germline V gene has CDR1 MNHEY and CDR2 SVGAGI.

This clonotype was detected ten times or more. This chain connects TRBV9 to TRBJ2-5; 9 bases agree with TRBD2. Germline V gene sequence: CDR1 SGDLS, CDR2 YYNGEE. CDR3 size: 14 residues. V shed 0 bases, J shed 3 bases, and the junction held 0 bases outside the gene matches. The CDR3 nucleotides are TGTGCCAGCAGCGTAGGACTAGCGGAAGAGACCCAGTACTTC. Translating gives CASSVGLAEETQYF.

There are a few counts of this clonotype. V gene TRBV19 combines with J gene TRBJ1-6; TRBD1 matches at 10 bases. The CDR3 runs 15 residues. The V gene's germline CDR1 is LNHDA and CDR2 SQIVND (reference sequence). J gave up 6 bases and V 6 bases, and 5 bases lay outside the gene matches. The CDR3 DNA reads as TGTGCCAGTAGAAACCGGGACAGGGGTAATTCACCCCTCCACTTT. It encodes CASRNRDRGNSPLHF.